This T cell receptor beta chain appears in the sequencing data of a study of post-analysis software for immune sequencing data. Germline CDR1 MDHEN, CDR2 SYDVKM. This CDR3 spans 15 amino acids. With 2 bases clipped from V and 7 bases from J, the junction kept 11 bases outside the gene matches. A word on this clonotype: Its antigen is as yet unknown.

Presence of unique molecular identifiers characterized the TCR beta cDNA libraries. One entry per CDR3 protein, called by TCRdb with MiXCR from the PCR reads. There are 750,000 to 950,000 distinct CDR3 sequences in the sample; 35% to 55% occur only once, and over 4.5% lies in the top ten. Study-level results: Five or six TRBV segments (TRBV5-6, TRBV5-1 and TRBV20-1 among them) occurred more frequently in patients than in controls.

This TCR came from a girl aged 5-17 years with multiple sclerosis. The sequenced material came from blood. The chain is built from TRBV28 and TRBJ2-7, with TRBD2 identical over 7 bases. The chain's CDR3 is CASSLIGVGGGEQYF. As DNA, the CDR3 is TGTGCCAGCAGTTTAATCGGGGTCGGCGGGGGAGAGCAGTACTTC.